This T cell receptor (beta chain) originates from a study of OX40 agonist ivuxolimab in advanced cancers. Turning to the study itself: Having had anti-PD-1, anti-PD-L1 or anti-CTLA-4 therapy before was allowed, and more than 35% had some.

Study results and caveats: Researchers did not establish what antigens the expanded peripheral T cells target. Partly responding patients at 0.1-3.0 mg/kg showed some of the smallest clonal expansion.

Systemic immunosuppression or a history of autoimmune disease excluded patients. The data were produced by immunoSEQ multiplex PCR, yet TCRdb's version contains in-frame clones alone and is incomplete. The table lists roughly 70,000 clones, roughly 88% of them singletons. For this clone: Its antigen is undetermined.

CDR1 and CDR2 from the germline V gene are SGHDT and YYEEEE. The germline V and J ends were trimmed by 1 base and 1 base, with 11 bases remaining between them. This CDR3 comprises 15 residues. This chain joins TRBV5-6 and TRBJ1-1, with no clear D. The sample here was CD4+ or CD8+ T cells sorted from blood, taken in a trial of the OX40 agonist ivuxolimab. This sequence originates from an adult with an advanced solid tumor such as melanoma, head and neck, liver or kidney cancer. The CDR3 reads CASSLTDVSNTEAFF. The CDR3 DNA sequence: TGTGCCAGCAGCTTGACGGACGTCTCGAACACTGAAGCTTTCTTT. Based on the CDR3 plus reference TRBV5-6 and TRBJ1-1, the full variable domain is DAGVTQSPTHLIKTRGQQVTLRCSPKSGHDTVSWYQQALGQGPQFIFQYYEEEERQRGNFPDRFSGHQFPNYSSELNVNALLLGDSALYLCASSLTDVSNTEAFFGQGTRLTVV.